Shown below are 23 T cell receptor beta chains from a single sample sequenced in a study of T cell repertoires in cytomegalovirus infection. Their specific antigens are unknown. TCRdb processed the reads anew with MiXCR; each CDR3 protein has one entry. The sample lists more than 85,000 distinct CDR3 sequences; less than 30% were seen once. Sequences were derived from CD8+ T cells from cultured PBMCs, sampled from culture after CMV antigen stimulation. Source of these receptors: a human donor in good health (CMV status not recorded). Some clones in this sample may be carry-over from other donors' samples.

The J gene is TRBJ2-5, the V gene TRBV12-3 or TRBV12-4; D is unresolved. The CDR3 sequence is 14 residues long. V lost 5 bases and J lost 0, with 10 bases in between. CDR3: CASSPYSYQETQYF. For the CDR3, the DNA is TGTGCCAGCAGTCCATATTCGTACCAAGAGACCCAGTACTTC.

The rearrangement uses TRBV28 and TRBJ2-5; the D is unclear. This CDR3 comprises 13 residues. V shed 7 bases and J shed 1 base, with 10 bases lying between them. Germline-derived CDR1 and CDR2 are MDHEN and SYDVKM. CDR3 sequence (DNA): TGTGCCAGCAAGGAATTCCGCCAAGAGACCCAGTACTTC. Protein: CASKEFRQETQYF.

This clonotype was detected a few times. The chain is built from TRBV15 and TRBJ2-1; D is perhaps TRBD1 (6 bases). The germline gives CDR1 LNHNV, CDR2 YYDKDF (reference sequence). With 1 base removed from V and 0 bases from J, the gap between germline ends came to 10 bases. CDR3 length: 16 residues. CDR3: CATSRVRGISYNEQFF. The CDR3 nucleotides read TGTGCCACCAGCAGAGTAAGGGGGATCTCCTACAATGAGCAGTTCTTC.

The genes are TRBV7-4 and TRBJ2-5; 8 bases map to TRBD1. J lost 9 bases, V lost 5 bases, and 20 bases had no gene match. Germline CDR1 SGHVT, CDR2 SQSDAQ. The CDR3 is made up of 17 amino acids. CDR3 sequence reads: CASSLWGQAVVLGAQYF. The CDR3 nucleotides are TGTGCCAGCAGCCTGTGGGGACAGGCGGTCGTATTGGGGGCCCAGTACTTC.

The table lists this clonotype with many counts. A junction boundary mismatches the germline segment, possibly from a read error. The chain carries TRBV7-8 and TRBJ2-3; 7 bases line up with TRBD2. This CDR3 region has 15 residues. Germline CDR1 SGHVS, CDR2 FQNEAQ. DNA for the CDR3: TGTGCCAGCAGCCTAGCGGTAACTAGCACAGATACGCAGTATTTT. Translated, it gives CASSLAVTSTDTQYF.

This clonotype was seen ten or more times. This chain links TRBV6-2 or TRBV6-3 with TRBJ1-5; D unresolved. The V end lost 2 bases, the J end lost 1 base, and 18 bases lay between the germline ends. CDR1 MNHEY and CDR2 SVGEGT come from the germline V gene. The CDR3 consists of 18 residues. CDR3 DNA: TGTGCCAGCAGTTACGTCGAGGGATATGGGCTGAGCAATCAGCCCCAGCATTTT. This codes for CASSYVEGYGLSNQPQHF.

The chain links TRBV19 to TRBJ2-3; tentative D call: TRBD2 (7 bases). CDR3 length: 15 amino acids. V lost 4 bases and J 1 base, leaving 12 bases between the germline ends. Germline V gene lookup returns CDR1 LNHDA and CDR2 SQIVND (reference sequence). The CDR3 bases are TGTGCCAGTAGTACGCGGGGGCCTGGCACAGATACGCAGTATTTT. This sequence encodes CASSTRGPGTDTQYF.

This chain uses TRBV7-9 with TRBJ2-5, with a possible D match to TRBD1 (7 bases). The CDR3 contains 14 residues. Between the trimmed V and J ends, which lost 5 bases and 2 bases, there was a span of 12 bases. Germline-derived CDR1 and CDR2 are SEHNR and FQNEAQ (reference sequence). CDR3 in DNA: TGTGCCAGCAGCCCGACAGGGACTCAAGAGACCCAGTACTTC. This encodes CASSPTGTQETQYF.

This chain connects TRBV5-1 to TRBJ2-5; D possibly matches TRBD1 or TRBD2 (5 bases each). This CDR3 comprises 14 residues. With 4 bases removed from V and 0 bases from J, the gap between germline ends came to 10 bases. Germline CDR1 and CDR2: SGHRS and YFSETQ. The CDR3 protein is CASSPGTDQETQYF. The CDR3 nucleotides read TGCGCCAGCAGCCCTGGGACGGACCAAGAGACCCAGTACTTC.

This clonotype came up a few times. The CDR3 DNA reads as TGTGCCAGCTCACCAGGGGCGACCGAGACAGGGCGTTATGAAGCTTTCTTT. Translation: CASSPGATETGRYEAFF. This chain connects TRBV18 to TRBJ1-1; TRBD1 matches at 7 bases. Trimming removed 2 bases from V and 7 bases from J; junction bases left unmatched: 16. The germline V gene encodes CDR1 KGHSH and CDR2 LQKENI. The CDR3 runs 17 residues.

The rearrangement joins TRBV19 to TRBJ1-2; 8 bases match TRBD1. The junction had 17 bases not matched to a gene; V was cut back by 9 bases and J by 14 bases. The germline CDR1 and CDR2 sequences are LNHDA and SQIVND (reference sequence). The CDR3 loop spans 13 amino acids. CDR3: CASQGQGPFVDTF. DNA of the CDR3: TGTGCCAGCCAAGGACAGGGCCCTTTTGTGGATACCTTC.

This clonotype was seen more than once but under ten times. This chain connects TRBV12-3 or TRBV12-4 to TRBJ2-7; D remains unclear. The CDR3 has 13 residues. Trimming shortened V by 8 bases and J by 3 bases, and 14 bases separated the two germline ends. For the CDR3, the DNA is TGTGCCAGCCAACCACCAGACGACTACGAGCAGTACTTC. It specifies CASQPPDDYEQYF.

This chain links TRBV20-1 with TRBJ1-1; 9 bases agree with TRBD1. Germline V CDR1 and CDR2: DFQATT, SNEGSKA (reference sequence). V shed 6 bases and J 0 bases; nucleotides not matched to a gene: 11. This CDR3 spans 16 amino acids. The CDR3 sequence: CSAAGTGFRLNTEAFF. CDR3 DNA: TGCAGTGCCGCGGGGACAGGGTTTCGATTGAACACTGAAGCTTTCTTT.

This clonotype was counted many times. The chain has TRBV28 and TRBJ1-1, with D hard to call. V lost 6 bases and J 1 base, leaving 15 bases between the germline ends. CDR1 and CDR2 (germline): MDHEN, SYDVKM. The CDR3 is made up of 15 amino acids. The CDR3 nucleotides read TGTGCCAGCAGCCTTTTTGGCTTTGGGAACACTGAAGCTTTCTTT. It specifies CASSLFGFGNTEAFF.

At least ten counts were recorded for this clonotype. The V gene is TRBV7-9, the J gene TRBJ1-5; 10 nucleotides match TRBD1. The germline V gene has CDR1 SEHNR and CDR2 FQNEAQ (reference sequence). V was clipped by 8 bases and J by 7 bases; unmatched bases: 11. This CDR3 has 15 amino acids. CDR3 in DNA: TGTGCCAGCGCCCTGGCGGGACAGGGGTTCCAGCCCCAGCATTTT. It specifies CASALAGQGFQPQHF. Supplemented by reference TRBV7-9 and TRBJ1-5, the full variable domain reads DTGVSQNPRHKITKRGQNVTFRCDPISEHNRLYWYRQTLGQGPEFLTYFQNEAQLEKSRLLSDRFSAERPKGSFSTLEIQRTEQGDSAMYLCASALAGQGFQPQHFGDGTRLSIL.

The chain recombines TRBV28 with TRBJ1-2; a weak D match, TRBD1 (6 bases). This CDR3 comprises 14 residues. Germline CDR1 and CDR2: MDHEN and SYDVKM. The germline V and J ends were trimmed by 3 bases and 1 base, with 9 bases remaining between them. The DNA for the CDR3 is TGTGCCAGCAGTTTGTCCAGGGGTAACTATGGCTACACCTTC. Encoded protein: CASSLSRGNYGYTF.

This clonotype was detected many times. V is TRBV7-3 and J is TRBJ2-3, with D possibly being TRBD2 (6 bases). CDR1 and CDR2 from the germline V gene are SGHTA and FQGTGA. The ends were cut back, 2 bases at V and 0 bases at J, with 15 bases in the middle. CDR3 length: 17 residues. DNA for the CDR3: TGTGCCAGCAGCTTATGGGGCGCGGGAACGAGCACAGATACGCAGTATTTT. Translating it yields CASSLWGAGTSTDTQYF.

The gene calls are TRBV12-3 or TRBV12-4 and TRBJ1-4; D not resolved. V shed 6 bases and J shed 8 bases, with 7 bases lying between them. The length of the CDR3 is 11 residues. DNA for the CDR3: TGTGCCAGCAGACTCGGGGAAAAACTGTTTTTT. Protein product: CASRLGEKLFF.

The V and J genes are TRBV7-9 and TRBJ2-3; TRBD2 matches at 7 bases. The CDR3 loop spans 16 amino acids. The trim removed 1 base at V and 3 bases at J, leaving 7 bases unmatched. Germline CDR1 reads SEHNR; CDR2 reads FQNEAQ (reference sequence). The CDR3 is CASSLGREEITDTQYF. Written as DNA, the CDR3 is TGTGCCAGCAGCTTAGGACGGGAGGAGATAACAGATACGCAGTATTTT.

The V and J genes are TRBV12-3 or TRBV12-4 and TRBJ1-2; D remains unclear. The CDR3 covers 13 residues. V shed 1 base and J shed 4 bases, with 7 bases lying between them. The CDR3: CASSLGNPYGYTF. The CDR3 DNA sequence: TGTGCCAGCAGTTTAGGGAATCCCTATGGCTACACCTTC.

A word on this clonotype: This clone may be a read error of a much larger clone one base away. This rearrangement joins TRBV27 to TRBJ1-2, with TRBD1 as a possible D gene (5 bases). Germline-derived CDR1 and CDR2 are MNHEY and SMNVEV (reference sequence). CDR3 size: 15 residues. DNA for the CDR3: TGTGCCAGAAGTTTCTCAGGGCCTAGTGGCTATGGCTACACCTTC. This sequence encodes CARSFSGPSGYGYTF.

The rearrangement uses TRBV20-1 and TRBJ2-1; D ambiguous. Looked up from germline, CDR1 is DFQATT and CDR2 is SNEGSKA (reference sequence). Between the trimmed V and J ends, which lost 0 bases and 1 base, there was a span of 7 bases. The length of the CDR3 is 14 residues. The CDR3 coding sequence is TGCAGTGCTAGAGATTTGGGGTCCTACAATGAGCAGTTCTTC. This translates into CSARDLGSYNEQFF.

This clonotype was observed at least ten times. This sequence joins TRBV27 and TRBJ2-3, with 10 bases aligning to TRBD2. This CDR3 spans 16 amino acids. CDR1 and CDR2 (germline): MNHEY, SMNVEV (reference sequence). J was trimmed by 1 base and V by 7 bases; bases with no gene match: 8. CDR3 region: CASTPLAGFGTDTQYF. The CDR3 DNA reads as TGTGCCAGCACCCCACTAGCGGGGTTCGGCACAGATACGCAGTATTTT.